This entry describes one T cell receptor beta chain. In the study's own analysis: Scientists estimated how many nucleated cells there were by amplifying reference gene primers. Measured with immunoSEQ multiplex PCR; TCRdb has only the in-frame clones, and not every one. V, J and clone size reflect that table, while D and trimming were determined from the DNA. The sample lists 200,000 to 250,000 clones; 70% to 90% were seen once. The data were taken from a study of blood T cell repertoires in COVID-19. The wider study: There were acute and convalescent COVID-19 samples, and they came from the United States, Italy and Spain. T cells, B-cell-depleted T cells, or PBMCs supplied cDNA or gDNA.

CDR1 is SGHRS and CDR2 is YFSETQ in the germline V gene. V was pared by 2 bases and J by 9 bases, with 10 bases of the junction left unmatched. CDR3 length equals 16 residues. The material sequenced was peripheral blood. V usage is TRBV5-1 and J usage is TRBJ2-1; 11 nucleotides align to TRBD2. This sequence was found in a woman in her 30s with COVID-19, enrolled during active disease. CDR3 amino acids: CASSFLSGRASGEQFF. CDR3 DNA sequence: TGCGCCAGCAGCTTCCTTAGCGGGAGGGCTTCTGGTGAGCAGTTCTTC.